Listed below are T cell receptor beta chains from one sample, sequenced in a study of cytomegalovirus exposure and HLA in healthy donors. Sequencing used immunoSEQ multiplex PCR; TCRdb keeps in-frame clones, though not all of them. Among under 140,000 clones, roughly 89% were seen once, and the ten largest hold around 1.9%. The specimen was PBMCs. The receptors originated from a woman aged 18 to 35 in good health and CMV-seronegative. Each CDR3 is given with its conserved first and last residue. A D gene is named only where the DNA matches it firmly. Some rows mark clone size as missing; the rest say once, few, many or name a class of expanded clone.

v_gene: TRBV29-1
d_gene: TRBD1
j_gene: TRBJ1-1
abundance: -
CDR3nt: TGCAGCGTTAAACCCACCCGACAGGGGTACACTGAAGCTTTCTTT
CDR3aa: CSVKPTRQGYTEAFF

v_gene: TRBV4-3
d_gene: TRBD1
j_gene: TRBJ2-1
abundance: -
CDR3nt: TGCGCCAGCAGCCAAGATAGGGACAGGGGGCTTTCTAATGAGCAGTTCTTC
CDR3aa: CASSQDRDRGLSNEQFF

v_gene: TRBV5-1
d_gene: -
j_gene: TRBJ1-1
abundance: -
CDR3nt: TGCGCCAGCAGCTTGCAGGCGACGAACACTGAAGCTTTCTTT
CDR3aa: CASSLQATNTEAFF

v_gene: TRBV5-1
d_gene: -
j_gene: TRBJ2-7
abundance: -
CDR3nt: TGCGCCAGCAGCTTTGGAGGGGAGCAGTACTTC
CDR3aa: CASSFGGEQYF

v_gene: TRBV5-1
d_gene: -
j_gene: TRBJ1-4
abundance: -
CDR3nt: TGCGCCAGCAGCCCTTATTGGGCAGCGGGCGAAAAACTGTTTTTT
CDR3aa: CASSPYWAAGEKLFF

v_gene: TRBV29-1
d_gene: -
j_gene: TRBJ1-1
abundance: -
CDR3nt: TGCAGCGTGAGGGCTCCCCTAATGAACACTGAAGCTTTCTTT
CDR3aa: CSVRAPLMNTEAFF

v_gene: TRBV27
d_gene: -
j_gene: TRBJ2-7
abundance: -
CDR3nt: TGTGCCAGCAGTGCCTCTGTGGGCCCCTACGAGCAGTACTTC
CDR3aa: CASSASVGPYEQYF

v_gene: TRBV28
d_gene: -
j_gene: TRBJ1-2
abundance: -
CDR3nt: TGTGCCAGCAGTTTACCTCAGAAAGAGGTATACTATGGCTACACCTTC
CDR3aa: CASSLPQKEVYYGYTF

v_gene: TRBV7-9
d_gene: TRBD2
j_gene: TRBJ2-7
abundance: -
CDR3nt: TGTGCCAGCAGCTTAGGGGAGGGGCAGCAGTACTTC
CDR3aa: CASSLGEGQQYF

v_gene: TRBV7-3
d_gene: -
j_gene: TRBJ2-1
abundance: -
CDR3nt: TGTGCCAGCAGCTTAGGGACGGGAGTGGGTAATGAGCAGTTCTTC
CDR3aa: CASSLGTGVGNEQFF

v_gene: TRBV30
d_gene: -
j_gene: TRBJ2-7
abundance: -
CDR3nt: TGTGCCTGGAGTGTAAGCCAGGGGCCCCTCGACGAGCAGTACTTC
CDR3aa: CAWSVSQGPLDEQYF

v_gene: TRBV5-1
d_gene: -
j_gene: TRBJ2-7
abundance: -
CDR3nt: TGCGCCAGCAGCTTGGCCGGAGGGACGAAGAGTTCCTACGAGCAGTACTTC
CDR3aa: CASSLAGGTKSSYEQYF

v_gene: TRBV5-1
d_gene: TRBD1
j_gene: TRBJ1-2
abundance: -
CDR3nt: TGCGCCAGCAGCCAACAGGGGGAATATGGCTACACCTTC
CDR3aa: CASSQQGEYGYTF

v_gene: TRBV4-3
d_gene: TRBD2
j_gene: TRBJ2-7
abundance: -
CDR3nt: TGCGCCAGCAGCCAAGATGCGGGGGACGAGCAGTACTTC
CDR3aa: CASSQDAGDEQYF

v_gene: TRBV27
d_gene: -
j_gene: TRBJ2-7
abundance: -
CDR3nt: TGTGCCAGCAGTCCCGGGACATTGTTGGAGCAGTACTTC
CDR3aa: CASSPGTLLEQYF

v_gene: TRBV4-1
d_gene: -
j_gene: TRBJ1-5
abundance: -
CDR3nt: TGCGCCAGCAGCCAGATAGCTCCCACTCAGCCCCAGCATTTT
CDR3aa: CASSQIAPTQPQHF

v_gene: TRBV2
d_gene: TRBD1
j_gene: TRBJ1-5
abundance: -
CDR3nt: TGTGCCAGCAGTGAAGAGGACAGGGCTTATCAGCCCCAGCATTTT
CDR3aa: CASSEEDRAYQPQHF

v_gene: TRBV5-1
d_gene: TRBD1
j_gene: TRBJ2-7
abundance: -
CDR3nt: TGCGCCAGCAGCTTGGGCCAGGGGGCCTACGAGCAGTACTTC
CDR3aa: CASSLGQGAYEQYF

v_gene: TRBV9
d_gene: -
j_gene: TRBJ1-1
abundance: -
CDR3nt: TGTGCCAGCAGCCCTACAGGGTTCGGTGAAGCTTTCTTT
CDR3aa: CASSPTGFGEAFF

v_gene: TRBV19
d_gene: -
j_gene: TRBJ2-3
abundance: -
CDR3nt: TGTGCCAGTGAAGGGGCGAGGTCAGATACGCAGTATTTT
CDR3aa: CASEGARSDTQYF

v_gene: TRBV7-9
d_gene: -
j_gene: TRBJ2-7
abundance: -
CDR3nt: TGTGCCAGCAGCCCCTGGGAGAGTTACTCCTACGAGCAGTACTTC
CDR3aa: CASSPWESYSYEQYF

v_gene: TRBV28
d_gene: -
j_gene: TRBJ2-7
abundance: -
CDR3nt: TGTGCCAGCAGTTCCCCGGACGGGATGACCTACGAGCAGTACTTC
CDR3aa: CASSSPDGMTYEQYF

v_gene: TRBV2
d_gene: TRBD1
j_gene: TRBJ1-3
abundance: -
CDR3nt: TGTGCCAGCAGTGTTCGAGGACAGGAGGCCTCTGGAAACACCATATATTTT
CDR3aa: CASSVRGQEASGNTIYF

v_gene: TRBV2
d_gene: -
j_gene: TRBJ1-5
abundance: -
CDR3nt: TGTGCCAGCAGCGGGGGACCCCCCCAAGGTCAGCCCCAGCATTTT
CDR3aa: CASSGGPPQGQPQHF

v_gene: TRBV18
d_gene: TRBD2
j_gene: TRBJ2-3
abundance: -
CDR3nt: TGTGCCAGCTCAGGATTTGCGGGAGAAGATACGCAGTATTTT
CDR3aa: CASSGFAGEDTQYF

v_gene: TRBV28
d_gene: TRBD1
j_gene: TRBJ1-2
abundance: -
CDR3nt: TGTGCCAGCAGTTTATCCTGGCCGACAGGGAAGGATGGCTACACCTTC
CDR3aa: CASSLSWPTGKDGYTF

v_gene: TRBV5-1
d_gene: -
j_gene: TRBJ1-1
abundance: -
CDR3nt: TGCGCCAGCAGTACGAACAGGGAAACTGAAGCTTTCTTT
CDR3aa: CASSTNRETEAFF

v_gene: TRBV25-1
d_gene: -
j_gene: TRBJ2-3
abundance: once
CDR3nt: TGTGCCAGCAGTGAACCAACAGATACGCAGTATTTT
CDR3aa: CASSEPTDTQYF

v_gene: TRBV4-1
d_gene: TRBD2
j_gene: TRBJ2-3
abundance: -
CDR3nt: TGCGCCAGCAGTACTAGCGGCTTGATCTCAGATACGCAGTATTTT
CDR3aa: CASSTSGLISDTQYF

v_gene: TRBV19
d_gene: TRBD1
j_gene: TRBJ1-2
abundance: -
CDR3nt: TGTGCCAGTAGCCGGGACAGGGGCTCCTATGGCTACACCTTC
CDR3aa: CASSRDRGSYGYTF

v_gene: TRBV6-5
d_gene: TRBD2
j_gene: TRBJ2-1
abundance: -
CDR3nt: TGTGCCAGCAGTGTCCAAAGCGGGAGGGGGTATGAGCAGTTCTTC
CDR3aa: CASSVQSGRGYEQFF

v_gene: TRBV28
d_gene: TRBD2
j_gene: TRBJ2-7
abundance: -
CDR3nt: TGTGCCAGCAGCCTCCGTGCTAGCGGGGCCTACGAGCAGTACTTC
CDR3aa: CASSLRASGAYEQYF

v_gene: TRBV7-8
d_gene: -
j_gene: TRBJ2-2
abundance: once
CDR3nt: TGTGCCAGCAGCTTAGCAATGGGGAGGTCCCCCACCGGGGAGCTGTTTTTT
CDR3aa: CASSLAMGRSPTGELFF

v_gene: TRBV2
d_gene: TRBD1
j_gene: TRBJ1-2
abundance: -
CDR3nt: TGTGCCAGCAGGATACCGACAGGGAACTATGGCTACACCTTC
CDR3aa: CASRIPTGNYGYTF

v_gene: TRBV5-6
d_gene: -
j_gene: TRBJ1-1
abundance: -
CDR3nt: TGTGCCAGCAGCGGCGCGGGGCTGGGCACTGAAGCTTTCTTT
CDR3aa: CASSGAGLGTEAFF

v_gene: TRBV4-2
d_gene: -
j_gene: TRBJ1-2
abundance: -
CDR3nt: TGTGCCAGCAGCCGTAGTACCTATGGCTACACCTTC
CDR3aa: CASSRSTYGYTF

v_gene: TRBV28
d_gene: -
j_gene: TRBJ2-2
abundance: -
CDR3nt: TGTGCCAGCAGTTTAAACAGGTTCACCGGGGAGCTGTTTTTT
CDR3aa: CASSLNRFTGELFF

v_gene: TRBV6-5
d_gene: -
j_gene: TRBJ2-7
abundance: -
CDR3nt: TGTGCCAGCAGTTTTGACAGAGCCTCCTACGAGCAGTACTTC
CDR3aa: CASSFDRASYEQYF

v_gene: TRBV5-1
d_gene: -
j_gene: TRBJ2-1
abundance: few
CDR3nt: TGCGCCAGCAGCTACGGACAGGGAGGGTACAATGAGCAGTTCTTC
CDR3aa: CASSYGQGGYNEQFF

v_gene: TRBV30
d_gene: -
j_gene: TRBJ2-7
abundance: -
CDR3nt: TGTGCCTGGAGGACGGACAGTATAGGGCCCTACGAGCAGTACTTC
CDR3aa: CAWRTDSIGPYEQYF

v_gene: TRBV6-1
d_gene: -
j_gene: TRBJ1-4
abundance: once
CDR3nt: TGTGCCAGCGCCCCGGGAAGTAACCCGGGGGAAAAACTGTTTTTT
CDR3aa: CASAPGSNPGEKLFF

v_gene: TRBV5-3
d_gene: -
j_gene: TRBJ1-4
abundance: -
CDR3nt: TGTGCCAGACCCACGGGGGAAAAACTGTTTTTT
CDR3aa: CARPTGEKLFF

v_gene: TRBV30
d_gene: -
j_gene: TRBJ1-2
abundance: few
CDR3nt: TGTGCCTGGCTAGGATGGATGGGCTACACCTTC
CDR3aa: CAWLGWMGYTF

v_gene: TRBV29-1
d_gene: TRBD1
j_gene: TRBJ1-2
abundance: -
CDR3nt: TGCAGCCCGACAGGGAGAGACTATGGCTACACCTTC
CDR3aa: CSPTGRDYGYTF

v_gene: TRBV14
d_gene: TRBD2
j_gene: TRBJ2-2
abundance: -
CDR3nt: TGTGCCAGCAAACGGGGGGGCTCCACCGGGGAGCTGTTTTTT
CDR3aa: CASKRGGSTGELFF

v_gene: TRBV27
d_gene: TRBD1
j_gene: TRBJ2-7
abundance: -
CDR3nt: TGTGCCAGCAGCCGCCGGGACAGGTCTAGCGAGCAGTACTTC
CDR3aa: CASSRRDRSSEQYF

v_gene: TRBV7-8
d_gene: -
j_gene: TRBJ1-1
abundance: -
CDR3nt: TGTGCCAGCAGCTTAGCGCTTAACGGTTTGAACACTGAAGCTTTCTTT
CDR3aa: CASSLALNGLNTEAFF

v_gene: TRBV5-4
d_gene: TRBD1
j_gene: TRBJ1-1
abundance: -
CDR3nt: TGTGCCAGCAGCTTGAGGGGGCTGATGAACACTGAAGCTTTCTTT
CDR3aa: CASSLRGLMNTEAFF

v_gene: TRBV2
d_gene: TRBD1
j_gene: TRBJ1-5
abundance: -
CDR3nt: TGTGCCAGCAGTGGGGGCCCAAACCGGGACAGGGCTAGCAATCAGCCCCAGCATTTT
CDR3aa: CASSGGPNRDRASNQPQHF

v_gene: TRBV6-4
d_gene: -
j_gene: TRBJ1-5
abundance: -
CDR3nt: TGTGCCAGCAGTGAGGGGGCTGGGCAGCCCCAGCATTTT
CDR3aa: CASSEGAGQPQHF

v_gene: TRBV6-5
d_gene: -
j_gene: TRBJ2-7
abundance: -
CDR3nt: TGTGCCAGCAGCCCACGCCGGGACTCCTACGAGCAGTACTTC
CDR3aa: CASSPRRDSYEQYF

v_gene: TRBV7-2
d_gene: -
j_gene: TRBJ2-5
abundance: -
CDR3nt: TGTGCCAGCAGCTTATCTAGCGCCTCAGATCGGGAGACCCAGTACTTC
CDR3aa: CASSLSSASDRETQYF

v_gene: TRBV7-3
d_gene: TRBD2
j_gene: TRBJ2-1
abundance: -
CDR3nt: TGTGCCAGCAGCTTAAATAGCGGGGGGACCAACAATGAGCAGTTCTTC
CDR3aa: CASSLNSGGTNNEQFF

v_gene: TRBV18
d_gene: TRBD1
j_gene: TRBJ1-3
abundance: -
CDR3nt: TGTGCCAGCTCACACGTTTCCGGGACAGGCTCTGGAAACACCATATATTTT
CDR3aa: CASSHVSGTGSGNTIYF

v_gene: TRBV7-7
d_gene: TRBD2
j_gene: TRBJ2-7
abundance: -
CDR3nt: TGTGCTAGCAGCTTAGGGCGGGGGGTTCCCTACGAGCAGTACTTC
CDR3aa: CASSLGRGVPYEQYF

v_gene: TRBV27
d_gene: TRBD1
j_gene: TRBJ2-1
abundance: -
CDR3nt: TGTGCCAGCAGTTGGGACAGCTACAATGAGCAGTTCTTC
CDR3aa: CASSWDSYNEQFF

v_gene: TRBV15
d_gene: -
j_gene: TRBJ2-1
abundance: -
CDR3nt: TGTGCCACCAGCAGGGATCTAGGGGGTGAGCAGTTCTTC
CDR3aa: CATSRDLGGEQFF

v_gene: TRBV5-4
d_gene: TRBD1
j_gene: TRBJ1-6
abundance: -
CDR3nt: TGTGCCAGCAGCTCACAGGGGGCAGACTCCTATAATTCACCCCTCCACTTT
CDR3aa: CASSSQGADSYNSPLHF